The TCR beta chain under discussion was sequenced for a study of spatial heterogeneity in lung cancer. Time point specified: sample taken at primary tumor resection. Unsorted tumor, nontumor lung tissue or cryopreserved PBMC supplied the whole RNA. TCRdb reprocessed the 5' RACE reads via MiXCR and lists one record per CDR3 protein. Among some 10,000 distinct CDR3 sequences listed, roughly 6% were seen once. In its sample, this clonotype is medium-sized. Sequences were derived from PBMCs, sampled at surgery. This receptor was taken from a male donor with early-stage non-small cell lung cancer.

The CDR3: CASSLDGSGAGGELFF. Written as DNA, the CDR3 is TGTGCCAGCAGCTTAGACGGGTCAGGGGCTGGCGGGGAGCTGTTTTTT. This chain uses TRBV7-3 with TRBJ2-2, with D possibly matching TRBD1 (6 bases). There are 16 residues in the CDR3. The germline V gene has CDR1 SGHTA and CDR2 FQGTGA. The germline V and J ends were trimmed by 2 bases and 7 bases, with 17 bases remaining between them.